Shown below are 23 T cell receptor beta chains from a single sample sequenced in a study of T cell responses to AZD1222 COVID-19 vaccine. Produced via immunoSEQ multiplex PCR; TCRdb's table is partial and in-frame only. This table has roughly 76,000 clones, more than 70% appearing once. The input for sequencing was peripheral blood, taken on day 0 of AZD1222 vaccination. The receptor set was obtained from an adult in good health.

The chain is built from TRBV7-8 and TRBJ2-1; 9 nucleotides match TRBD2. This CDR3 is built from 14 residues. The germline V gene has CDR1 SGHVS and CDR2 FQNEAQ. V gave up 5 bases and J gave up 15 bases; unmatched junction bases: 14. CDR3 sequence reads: CASSPERGAPFPFF. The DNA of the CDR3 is TGTGCCAGCAGCCCAGAGCGGGGGGCCCCCTTTCCGTTCTTC.

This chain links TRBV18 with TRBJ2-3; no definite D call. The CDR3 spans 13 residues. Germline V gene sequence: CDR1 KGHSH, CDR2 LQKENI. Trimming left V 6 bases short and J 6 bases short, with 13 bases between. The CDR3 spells CASSPFAGDTQYF. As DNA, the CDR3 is TGTGCCAGCTCCCCCTTCGCCGGGGATACGCAGTATTTT.

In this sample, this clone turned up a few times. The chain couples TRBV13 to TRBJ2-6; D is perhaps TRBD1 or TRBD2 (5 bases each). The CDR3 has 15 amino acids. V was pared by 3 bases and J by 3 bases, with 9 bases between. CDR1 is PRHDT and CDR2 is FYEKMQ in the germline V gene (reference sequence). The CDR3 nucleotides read TGTGCCAGCAGCTTGAGGGGAAATGGGGCCAACGTCCTGACTTTC. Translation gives CASSLRGNGANVLTF.

The CDR3 reads CASSQLTSGGPRNEQFF. The CDR3 DNA reads TGTGCCAGCAGCCAACTGACTAGCGGGGGGCCCCGGAATGAGCAGTTCTTC. The chain is built from TRBV3-1 (or the pseudogene TRBV3-2) and TRBJ2-1; 13 nucleotides match TRBD2. The V segment lost 2 bases and the J segment 7 bases; nucleotides outside the gene matches: 8. CDR3 length equals 17 residues. The germline CDR1 and CDR2 sequences are LGHDT and YNNKEL (reference sequence).

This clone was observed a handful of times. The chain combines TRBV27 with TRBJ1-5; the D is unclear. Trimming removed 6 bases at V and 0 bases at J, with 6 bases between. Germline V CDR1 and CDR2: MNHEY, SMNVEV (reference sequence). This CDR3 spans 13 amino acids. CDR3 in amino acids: CASSPYSNQPQHF. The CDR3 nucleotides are TGTGCCAGCAGCCCGTATAGCAATCAGCCCCAGCATTTT.

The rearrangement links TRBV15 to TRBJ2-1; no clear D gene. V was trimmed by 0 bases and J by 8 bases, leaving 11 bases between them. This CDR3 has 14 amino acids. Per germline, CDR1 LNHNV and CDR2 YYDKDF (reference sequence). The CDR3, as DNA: TGTGCCACCAGCAGAGAGATTTTGGGTGATGAGCAGTTCTTC. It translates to CATSREILGDEQFF.

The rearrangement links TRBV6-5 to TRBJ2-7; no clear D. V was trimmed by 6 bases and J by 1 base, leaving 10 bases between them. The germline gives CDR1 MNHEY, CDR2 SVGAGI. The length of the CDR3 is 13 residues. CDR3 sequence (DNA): TGTGCCAGCAGCTCCGGGCCTTCCTACGAGCAGTACTTC. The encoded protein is CASSSGPSYEQYF.

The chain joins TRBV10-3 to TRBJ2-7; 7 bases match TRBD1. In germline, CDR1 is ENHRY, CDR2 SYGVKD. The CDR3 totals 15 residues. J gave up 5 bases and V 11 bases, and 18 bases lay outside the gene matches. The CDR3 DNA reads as TGTGCCGCCTGCCCCCCGGGACAGCCCCTTGACGAGCAGTACGTC. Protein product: CAACPPGQPLDEQYV.

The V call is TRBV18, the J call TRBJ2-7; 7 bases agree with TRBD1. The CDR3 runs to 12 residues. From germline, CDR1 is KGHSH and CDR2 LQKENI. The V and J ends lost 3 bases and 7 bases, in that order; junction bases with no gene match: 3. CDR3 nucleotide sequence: TGTGCCAGCTCACCTGGGACAGTAGAGCAGTACTTC. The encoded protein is CASSPGTVEQYF.

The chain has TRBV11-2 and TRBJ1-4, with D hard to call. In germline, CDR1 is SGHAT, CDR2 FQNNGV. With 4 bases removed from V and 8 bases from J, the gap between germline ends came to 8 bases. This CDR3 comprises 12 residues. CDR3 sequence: CASSWQQEKLFF. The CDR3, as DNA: TGTGCCAGCAGCTGGCAACAAGAAAAACTGTTTTTT.

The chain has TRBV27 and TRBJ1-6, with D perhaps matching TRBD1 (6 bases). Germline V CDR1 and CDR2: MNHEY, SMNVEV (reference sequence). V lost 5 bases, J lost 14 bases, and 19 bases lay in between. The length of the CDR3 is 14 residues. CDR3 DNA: TGTGCCAGCAGTCAGAGGCCGACGGGGGCCACCCTCCACTTT. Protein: CASSQRPTGATLHF.

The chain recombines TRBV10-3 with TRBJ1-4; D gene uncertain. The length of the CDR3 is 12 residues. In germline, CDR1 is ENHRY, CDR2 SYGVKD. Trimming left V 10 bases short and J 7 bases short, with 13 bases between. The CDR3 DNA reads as TGTGCCACCGCGGCAGAAAGTGAAAAACTGTTTTTT. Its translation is CATAAESEKLFF.

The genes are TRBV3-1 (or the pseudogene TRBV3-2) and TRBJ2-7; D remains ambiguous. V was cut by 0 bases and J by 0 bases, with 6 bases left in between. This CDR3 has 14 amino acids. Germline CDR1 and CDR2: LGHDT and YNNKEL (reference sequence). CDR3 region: CASSQDLSSYEQYF. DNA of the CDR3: TGTGCCAGCAGCCAAGATTTAAGCTCCTACGAGCAGTACTTC.

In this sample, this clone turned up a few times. The CDR3: CASSPDSPGTGELFF. The CDR3 DNA reads TGTGCCAGCAGTCCTGACAGTCCTGGGACCGGGGAGCTGTTTTTT. The rearrangement links TRBV27 to TRBJ2-2; tentatively, D is TRBD1 (5 bases). Trimming shortened V by 5 bases and J by 5 bases, and 15 bases separated the two germline ends. CDR1 and CDR2 (germline): MNHEY, SMNVEV (reference sequence). The CDR3 totals 15 residues.

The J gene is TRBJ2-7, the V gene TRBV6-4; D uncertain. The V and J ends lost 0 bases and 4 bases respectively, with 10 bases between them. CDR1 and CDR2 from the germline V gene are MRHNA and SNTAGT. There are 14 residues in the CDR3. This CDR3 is CASSDSNGFYEQYV. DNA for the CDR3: TGTGCCAGCAGTGACTCAAACGGATTTTACGAGCAGTACGTC.

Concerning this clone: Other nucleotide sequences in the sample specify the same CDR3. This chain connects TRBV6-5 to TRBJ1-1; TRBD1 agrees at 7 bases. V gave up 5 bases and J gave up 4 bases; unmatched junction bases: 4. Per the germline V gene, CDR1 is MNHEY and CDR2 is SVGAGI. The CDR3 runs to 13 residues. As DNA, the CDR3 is TGTGCCAGCAGTCCAGGGGGAGGCACTGAAGCTTTCTTT. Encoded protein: CASSPGGGTEAFF.

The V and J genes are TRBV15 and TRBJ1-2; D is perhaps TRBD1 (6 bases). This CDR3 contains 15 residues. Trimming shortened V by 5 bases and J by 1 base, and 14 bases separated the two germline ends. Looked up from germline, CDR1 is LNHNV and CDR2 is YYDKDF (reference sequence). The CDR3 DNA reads TGTGCCACCAGCGTTGCGGCAGGGGATAACTATGGCTACACCTTC. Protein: CATSVAAGDNYGYTF.

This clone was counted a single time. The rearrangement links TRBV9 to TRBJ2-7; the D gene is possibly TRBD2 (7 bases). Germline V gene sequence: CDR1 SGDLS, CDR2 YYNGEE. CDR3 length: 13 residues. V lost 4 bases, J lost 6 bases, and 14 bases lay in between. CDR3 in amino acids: CASSTGRVSEQYF. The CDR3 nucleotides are TGTGCCAGCAGCACAGGGAGGGTTAGCGAGCAGTACTTC.

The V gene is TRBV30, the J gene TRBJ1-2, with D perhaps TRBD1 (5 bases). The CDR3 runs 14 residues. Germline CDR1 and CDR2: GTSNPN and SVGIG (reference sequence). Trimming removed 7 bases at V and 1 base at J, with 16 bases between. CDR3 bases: TGTGCCTCCCTTGGGGGGGGATTTAACTATGGCTACACCTTC. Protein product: CASLGGGFNYGYTF.

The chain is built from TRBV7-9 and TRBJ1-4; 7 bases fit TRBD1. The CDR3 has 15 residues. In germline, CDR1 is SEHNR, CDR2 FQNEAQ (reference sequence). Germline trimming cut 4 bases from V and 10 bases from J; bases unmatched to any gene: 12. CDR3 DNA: TGTGCCAGCAGCTCCCCACTCTTGACAGGGCGAAAACTGTTTTTT. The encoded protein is CASSSPLLTGRKLFF.

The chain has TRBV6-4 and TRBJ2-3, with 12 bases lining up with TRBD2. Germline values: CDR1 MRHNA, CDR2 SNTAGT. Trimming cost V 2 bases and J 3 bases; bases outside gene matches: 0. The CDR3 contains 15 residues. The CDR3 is CASSDLAGGTDTQYF. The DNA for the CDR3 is TGTGCCAGCAGTGACCTAGCGGGAGGGACAGATACGCAGTATTTT.

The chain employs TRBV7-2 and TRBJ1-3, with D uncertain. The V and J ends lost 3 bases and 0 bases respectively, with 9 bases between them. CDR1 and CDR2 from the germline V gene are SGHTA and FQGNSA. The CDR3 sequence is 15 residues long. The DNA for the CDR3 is TGTGCCAGCAGCTTGGTAGATACCTCTGGAAACACCATATATTTT. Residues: CASSLVDTSGNTIYF.

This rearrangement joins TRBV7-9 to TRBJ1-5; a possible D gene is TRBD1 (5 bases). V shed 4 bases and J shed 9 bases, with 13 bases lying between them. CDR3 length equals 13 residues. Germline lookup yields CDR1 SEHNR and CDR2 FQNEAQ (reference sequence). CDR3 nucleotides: TGTGCCAGCAGCTCCGGGGCCGGGGGGCCCCAGCATTTT. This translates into CASSSGAGGPQHF.